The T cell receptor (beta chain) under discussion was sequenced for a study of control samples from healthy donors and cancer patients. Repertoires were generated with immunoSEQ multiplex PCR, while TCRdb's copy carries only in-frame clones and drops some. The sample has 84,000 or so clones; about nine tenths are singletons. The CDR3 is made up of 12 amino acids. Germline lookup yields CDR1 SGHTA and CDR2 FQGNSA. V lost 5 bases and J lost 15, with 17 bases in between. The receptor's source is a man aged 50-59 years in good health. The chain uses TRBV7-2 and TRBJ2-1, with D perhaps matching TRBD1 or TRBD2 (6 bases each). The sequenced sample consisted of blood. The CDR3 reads CASSVGGGLRFF. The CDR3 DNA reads TGTGCCAGCAGCGTGGGGGGCGGGCTTCGGTTCTTC.